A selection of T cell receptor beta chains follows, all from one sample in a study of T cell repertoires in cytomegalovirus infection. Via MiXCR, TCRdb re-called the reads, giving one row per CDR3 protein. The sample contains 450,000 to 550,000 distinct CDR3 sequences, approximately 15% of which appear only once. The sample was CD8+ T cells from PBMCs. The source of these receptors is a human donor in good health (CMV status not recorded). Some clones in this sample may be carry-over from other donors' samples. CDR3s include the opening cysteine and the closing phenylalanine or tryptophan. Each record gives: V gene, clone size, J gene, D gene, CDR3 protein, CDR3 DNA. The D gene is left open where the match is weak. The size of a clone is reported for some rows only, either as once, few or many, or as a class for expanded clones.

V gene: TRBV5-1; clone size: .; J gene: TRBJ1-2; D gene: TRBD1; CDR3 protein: CASSPGTGTLNYVYTF; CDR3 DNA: TGCGCCAGCAGCCCCGGGACAGGGACCCTTAACTATGTCTACACCTTC
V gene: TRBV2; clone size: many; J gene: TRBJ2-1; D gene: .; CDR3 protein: CASSESGLGNEQFF; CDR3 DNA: TGTGCCAGCAGTGAAAGCGGTCTGGGCAATGAGCAGTTCTTC
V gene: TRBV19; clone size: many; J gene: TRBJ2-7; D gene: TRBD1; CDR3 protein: CASSIIRTGRFDEQYF; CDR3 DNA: TGTGCCAGTAGTATAATCAGGACAGGGCGATTTGACGAGCAGTACTTC
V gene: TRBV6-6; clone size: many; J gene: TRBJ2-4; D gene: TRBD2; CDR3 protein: CASSQLAGGRRLAKNIQYF; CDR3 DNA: TGTGCCAGCAGTCAACTAGCGGGAGGGAGAAGACTAGCCAAAAACATTCAGTACTTC
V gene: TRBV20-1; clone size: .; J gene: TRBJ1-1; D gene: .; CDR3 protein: CSARDLGWNTEAFF; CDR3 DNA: TGCAGTGCTAGAGATCTAGGGTGGAACACTGAAGCTTTCTTT
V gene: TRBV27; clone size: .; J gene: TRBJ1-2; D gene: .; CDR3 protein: CARVRIPNYGYTF; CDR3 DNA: TGTGCCAGGGTGAGGATTCCTAACTATGGCTACACCTTC
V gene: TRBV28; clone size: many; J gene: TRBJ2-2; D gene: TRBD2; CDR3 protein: CASITAGTSYTGELFF; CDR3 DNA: TGTGCCAGCATAACAGCCGGGACTAGCTACACCGGGGAGCTGTTTTTT
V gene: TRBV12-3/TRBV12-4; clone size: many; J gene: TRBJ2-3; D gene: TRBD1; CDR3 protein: CASSFLQGGTDTQYF; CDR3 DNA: TGTGCCAGCAGTTTTTTACAGGGGGGAACTGATACGCAGTATTTT
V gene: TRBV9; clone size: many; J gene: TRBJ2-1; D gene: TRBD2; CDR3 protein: CASSVAVGGSDYNEQFF; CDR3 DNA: TGTGCCAGCAGCGTAGCGGTGGGGGGGTCCGACTACAATGAGCAGTTCTTC
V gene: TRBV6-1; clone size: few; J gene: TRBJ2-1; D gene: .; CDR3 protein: CASSAPLSSYNEQFF; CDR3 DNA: TGTGCCAGCAGTGCACCCCTAAGCTCCTACAATGAGCAGTTCTTC
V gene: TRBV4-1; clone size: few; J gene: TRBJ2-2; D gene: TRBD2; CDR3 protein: CASSQERAGVGELFF; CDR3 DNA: TGCGCCAGCAGCCAAGAGAGAGCGGGAGTAGGGGAGCTGTTTTTT
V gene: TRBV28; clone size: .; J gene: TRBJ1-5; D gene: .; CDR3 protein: CAITSLGTVSNQPQHF; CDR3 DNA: TGTGCCATCACCTCATTAGGGACGGTTAGCAATCAGCCCCAGCATTTT
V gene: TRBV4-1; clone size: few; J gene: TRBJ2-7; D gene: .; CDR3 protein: CASSGSTPSYEQYF; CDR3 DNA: TGCGCCAGCAGTGGGAGTACCCCGTCCTACGAGCAGTACTTC
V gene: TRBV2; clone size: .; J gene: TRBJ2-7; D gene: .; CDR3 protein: CASRDARYEQYF; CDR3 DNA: TGTGCCAGCAGGGATGCTCGCTACGAGCAGTACTTC
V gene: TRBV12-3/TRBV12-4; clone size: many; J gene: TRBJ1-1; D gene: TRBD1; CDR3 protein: CASRQGGQRMNTEAFF; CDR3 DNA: TGTGCCAGCAGGCAAGGGGGACAGCGCATGAACACTGAAGCTTTCTTT
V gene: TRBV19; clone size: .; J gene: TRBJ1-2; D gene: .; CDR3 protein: CASSLQGQGYGYTF; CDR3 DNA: TGTGCCAGTAGTCTCCAGGGCCAGGGGTATGGCTACACCTTC
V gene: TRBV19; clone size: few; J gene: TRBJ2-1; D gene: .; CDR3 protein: CASSSTEQGSSYNEQFF; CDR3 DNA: TGTGCCAGTAGTTCTACTGAACAGGGTAGCTCCTACAATGAGCAGTTCTTC
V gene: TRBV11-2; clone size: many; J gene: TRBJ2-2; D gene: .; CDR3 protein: CASSLWARPANTGELFF; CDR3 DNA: TGTGCCAGCAGCTTATGGGCCAGGCCCGCGAACACCGGGGAGCTGTTTTTT
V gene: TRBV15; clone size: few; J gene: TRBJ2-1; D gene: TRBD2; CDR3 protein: CATSRDKGSGRPNEQFF; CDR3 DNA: TGTGCCACCAGCAGAGATAAAGGAAGCGGGAGACCCAATGAGCAGTTCTTC
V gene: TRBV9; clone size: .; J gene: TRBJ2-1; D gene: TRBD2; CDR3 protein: CASSAPRAGGPGNEQFF; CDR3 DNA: TGTGCCAGCAGCGCTCCCCGTGCGGGAGGGCCTGGAAATGAGCAGTTCTTC
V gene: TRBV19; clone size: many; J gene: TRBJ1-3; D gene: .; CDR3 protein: CASSLRTATPAGNTIYF; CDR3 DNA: TGTGCCAGTAGTCTTCGGACAGCTACCCCCGCAGGAAACACCATATATTTT
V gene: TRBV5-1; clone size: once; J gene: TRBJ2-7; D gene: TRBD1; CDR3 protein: CASSLARDSTYEQYF; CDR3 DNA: TGCGCCAGCAGCTTGGCCAGGGACAGCACCTACGAGCAGTACTTC
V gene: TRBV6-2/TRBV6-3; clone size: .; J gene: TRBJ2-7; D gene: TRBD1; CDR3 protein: CAAGPQGARYEQYF; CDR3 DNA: TGTGCCGCGGGTCCGCAGGGGGCGCGGTACGAGCAGTACTTC
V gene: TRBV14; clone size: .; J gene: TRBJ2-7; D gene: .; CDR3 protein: CASSQHSVGRGYLSYEQYF; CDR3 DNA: TGTGCCAGCAGCCAACACTCGGTGGGAAGGGGCTACCTCTCCTACGAGCAGTACTTC
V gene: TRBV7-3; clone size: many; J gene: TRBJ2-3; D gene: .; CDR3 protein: CASSLIAGRPDTQYF; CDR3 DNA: TGTGCCAGCAGCTTGATCGCGGGACGACCAGATACGCAGTATTTT
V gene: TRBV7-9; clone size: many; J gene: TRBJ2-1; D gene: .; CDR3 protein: CASGGGAGAYNEQFF; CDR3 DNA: TGTGCCAGCGGCGGCGGGGCAGGAGCCTACAATGAGCAGTTCTTC
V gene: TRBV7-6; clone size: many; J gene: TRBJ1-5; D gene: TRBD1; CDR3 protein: CASSTGQGANQPQHF; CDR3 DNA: TGTGCCAGCAGCACGGGACAGGGCGCGAATCAGCCCCAGCATTTT
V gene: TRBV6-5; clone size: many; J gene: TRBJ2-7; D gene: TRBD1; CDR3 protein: CASSYRDRLGTYEQYF; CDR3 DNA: TGTGCCAGCAGTTACCGGGACAGGTTAGGGACCTACGAGCAGTACTTC
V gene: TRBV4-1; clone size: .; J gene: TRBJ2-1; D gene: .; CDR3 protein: CASSQGRQSAEQFF; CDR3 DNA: TGCGCCAGCAGCCAAGGGAGACAGAGCGCTGAGCAGTTCTTC
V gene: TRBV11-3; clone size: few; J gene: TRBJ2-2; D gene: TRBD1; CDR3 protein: CASSLRLGTETGELFF; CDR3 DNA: TGTGCCAGCAGCTTAAGGCTTGGGACAGAGACCGGGGAGCTGTTTTTT
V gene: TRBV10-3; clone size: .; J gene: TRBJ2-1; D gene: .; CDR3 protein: CAGGSDNEQFF; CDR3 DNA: TGTGCGGGGGGATCGGACAATGAGCAGTTCTTC
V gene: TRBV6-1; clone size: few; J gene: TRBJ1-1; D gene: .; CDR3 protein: CAHQTGYAEAFF; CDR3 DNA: TGTGCCCACCAAACCGGGTACGCTGAAGCTTTCTTT
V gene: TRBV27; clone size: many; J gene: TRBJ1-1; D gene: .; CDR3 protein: CASSFRGENTEAFF; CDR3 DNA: TGTGCCAGCAGTTTCCGGGGCGAGAACACTGAAGCTTTCTTT
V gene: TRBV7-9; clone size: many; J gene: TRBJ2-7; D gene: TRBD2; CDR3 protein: CASSTRTSGNYEQYF; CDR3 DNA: TGTGCCAGCAGCACCCGGACTAGCGGGAACTACGAGCAGTACTTC
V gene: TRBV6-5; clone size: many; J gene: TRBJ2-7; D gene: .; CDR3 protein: CASSYTTASGVYEQYF; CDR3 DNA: TGTGCCAGCAGTTACACGACAGCTTCTGGGGTCTACGAGCAGTACTTC
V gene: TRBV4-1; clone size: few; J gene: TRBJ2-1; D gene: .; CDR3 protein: CAGQRQLGTYNEQFF; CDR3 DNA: TGCGCCGGCCAGCGCCAATTAGGTACCTACAATGAGCAGTTCTTC
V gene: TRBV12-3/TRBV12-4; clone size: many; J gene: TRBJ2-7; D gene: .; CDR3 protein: CASSFGVPYEQYF; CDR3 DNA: TGTGCCAGCAGTTTCGGGGTACCCTACGAGCAGTACTTC
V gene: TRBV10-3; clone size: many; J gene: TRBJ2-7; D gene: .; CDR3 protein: CAISEGDSYEQYF; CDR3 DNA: TGTGCCATCAGTGAAGGGGACTCCTACGAGCAGTACTTC
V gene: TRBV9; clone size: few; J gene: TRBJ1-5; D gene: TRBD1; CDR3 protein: CASSGGTGDQPQHF; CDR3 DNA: TGTGCCAGCAGCGGGGGGACAGGGGATCAGCCCCAGCATTTT
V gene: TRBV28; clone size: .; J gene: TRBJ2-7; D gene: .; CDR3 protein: CASSLSPWANPTYEQYF; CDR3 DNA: TGTGCCAGCAGTTTATCCCCCTGGGCAAATCCGACCTACGAGCAGTACTTC
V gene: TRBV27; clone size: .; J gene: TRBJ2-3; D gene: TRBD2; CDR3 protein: CASSLFTPSGRIRTDTQYF; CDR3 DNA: TGTGCCAGCAGTTTATTCACCCCTAGCGGGAGGATTCGCACAGATACGCAGTATTTT
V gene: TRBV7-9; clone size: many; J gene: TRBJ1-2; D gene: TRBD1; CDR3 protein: CASSRDSFYGYTF; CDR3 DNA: TGTGCCAGCAGCCGGGACAGCTTTTATGGCTACACCTTC
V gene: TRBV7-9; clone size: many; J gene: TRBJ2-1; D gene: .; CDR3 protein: CASRANPQGRSNNEQFF; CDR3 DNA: TGTGCCAGCAGAGCAAATCCCCAGGGACGGTCGAACAATGAGCAGTTCTTC
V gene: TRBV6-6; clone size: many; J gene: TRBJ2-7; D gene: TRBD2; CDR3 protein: CASSALAGGAYEQYF; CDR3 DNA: TGTGCCAGCAGTGCATTAGCGGGAGGGGCCTACGAGCAGTACTTC
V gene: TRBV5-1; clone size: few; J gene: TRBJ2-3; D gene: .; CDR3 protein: CASSLGGTARTIDTQYF; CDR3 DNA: TGCGCCAGCAGCTTGGGAGGTACAGCTAGGACTATAGATACGCAGTATTTT
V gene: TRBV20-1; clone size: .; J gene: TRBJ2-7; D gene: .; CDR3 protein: CSATDQSSYEQYF; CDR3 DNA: TGCAGTGCAACCGACCAAAGCTCCTACGAGCAGTACTTC
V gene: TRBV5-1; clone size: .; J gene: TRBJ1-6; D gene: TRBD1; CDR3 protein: CASSLVSGGGSPLHF; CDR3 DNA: TGCGCCAGCAGCTTGGTTTCAGGGGGCGGGTCACCCCTCCACTTT
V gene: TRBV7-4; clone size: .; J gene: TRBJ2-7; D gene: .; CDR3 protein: CASSPTSPNYEQSF; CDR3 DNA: TGTGCCAGCAGCCCCACCAGCCCTAACTACGAGCAGTCCTTC
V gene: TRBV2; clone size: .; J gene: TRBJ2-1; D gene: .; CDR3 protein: CASSEGNRYNEQFF; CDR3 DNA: TGTGCCAGCAGTGAAGGAAACAGGTACAATGAGCAGTTCTTC
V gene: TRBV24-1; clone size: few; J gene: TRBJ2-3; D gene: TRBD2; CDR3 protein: CATSDPTSGTTDTQYF; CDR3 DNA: TGTGCCACCAGTGATCCCACTAGCGGCACCACAGATACGCAGTATTTT
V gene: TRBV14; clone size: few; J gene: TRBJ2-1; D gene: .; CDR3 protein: CASSQGRGGRNEQFF; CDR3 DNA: TGTGCCAGCAGCCAAGGGCGCGGGGGCCGCAATGAGCAGTTCTTC
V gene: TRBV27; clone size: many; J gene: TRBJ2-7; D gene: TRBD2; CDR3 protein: CASSSGLAGGAYEQYF; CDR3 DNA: TGTGCCAGCAGTTCCGGACTAGCGGGAGGGGCCTACGAGCAGTACTTC
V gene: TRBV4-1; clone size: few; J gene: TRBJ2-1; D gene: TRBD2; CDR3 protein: CASSQETSGYNEQFF; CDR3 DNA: TGCGCCAGCAGCCAAGAGACTAGCGGCTACAATGAGCAGTTCTTC